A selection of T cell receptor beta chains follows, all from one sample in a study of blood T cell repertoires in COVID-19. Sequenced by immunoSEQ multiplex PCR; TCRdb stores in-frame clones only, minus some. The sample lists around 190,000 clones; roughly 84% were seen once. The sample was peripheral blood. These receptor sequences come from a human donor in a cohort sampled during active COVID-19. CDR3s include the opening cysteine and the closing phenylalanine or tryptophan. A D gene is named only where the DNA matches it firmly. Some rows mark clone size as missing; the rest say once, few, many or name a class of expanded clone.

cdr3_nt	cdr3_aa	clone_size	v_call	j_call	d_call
TGCGCCAGCAGCTTCCGACAGAGCTCCTACGAGCAGTACTTC	CASSFRQSSYEQYF	-	TRBV5-1	TRBJ2-7	-
TGTGCCAGCAGCCAAGGGACAGGGACGCAGTATTTT	CASSQGTGTQYF	-	TRBV3-1/TRBV3-2	TRBJ2-3	TRBD1
TGTGCCAGCTCACACCGACAAATTAATGAAAAACTGTTTTTT	CASSHRQINEKLFF	-	TRBV18	TRBJ1-4	-
TGTGCCACCAGTGATCCGTCGACAGGGAGCACAGATACGCAGTATTTT	CATSDPSTGSTDTQYF	-	TRBV24-1	TRBJ2-3	TRBD1
TGTGCCAGCAGTGAAGATGACGGGAGTGCGAGTAATGAGCAGTTCTTC	CASSEDDGSASNEQFF	-	TRBV6-1	TRBJ2-1	-
TGTGCCAGTAGCCCCGGACTAGCGGGAGGGCCGGTCAATGAGCAGTTCTTC	CASSPGLAGGPVNEQFF	-	TRBV19	TRBJ2-1	TRBD2
TGTGCCAGTAGAGGACTATCGAAAGTCTACGAGCAGTACTTC	CASRGLSKVYEQYF	few	TRBV6-5	TRBJ2-7	-
TGTGCCAGCACCTGGGGGGTAAATCAGCCCCAGCATTTT	CASTWGVNQPQHF	-	TRBV28	TRBJ1-5	-
TGTGCCAGCAGCTTGGCGACAGGGGTCGCCTACAATGAGCAGTTCTTC	CASSLATGVAYNEQFF	-	TRBV5-6	TRBJ2-1	TRBD1
TGTGCCAGCTCACCGAGACAGGACAATCAGCCCCAGCATTTT	CASSPRQDNQPQHF	-	TRBV18	TRBJ1-5	-
TGTGCCAGTACGGGACAGAGAACCCCTAGCGGGGGTTACAATGAGCAGTTCTTC	CASTGQRTPSGGYNEQFF	-	TRBV19	TRBJ2-1	TRBD2
TGTGCCAGCAGTAAAGACAACGTGGGGGGTGAAGCTTTCTTT	CASSKDNVGGEAFF	-	TRBV6-4	TRBJ1-1	-
TGTGCCAGCAGCACTGTGGGGACAGGGTCCCACGAGCAGTACTTC	CASSTVGTGSHEQYF	once	TRBV28	TRBJ2-7	TRBD1
TGTGCCAGCAGCCCACAGGGGCCCCGAGGGGACGAGCAGTACTTC	CASSPQGPRGDEQYF	few	TRBV5-5	TRBJ2-7	TRBD1
TGTGCCAGCAGCTTGGCCCTGACTAGCGGGTCGAACAATGAGCAGTTCTTC	CASSLALTSGSNNEQFF	-	TRBV5-4	TRBJ2-1	TRBD2
TGTGCCAGCAGTGACCACCTAGCGGGAGGGTATAATGAGCAGTTCTTC	CASSDHLAGGYNEQFF	-	TRBV6-2/TRBV6-3	TRBJ2-1	TRBD2
TGTGCCAGCTCACCGAGACTAGCGTCTACCTACGAGCAGTACTTC	CASSPRLASTYEQYF	-	TRBV18	TRBJ2-7	TRBD2
TGTGCCAGCAGCTTAGTAGGCGGAACAACCTACGAGCAGTACTTC	CASSLVGGTTYEQYF	-	TRBV7-2	TRBJ2-7	-
TGCGCCAGCAGCTTGCACAGGGTTTATGGCTACACCTTC	CASSLHRVYGYTF	once	TRBV5-1	TRBJ1-2	-
TGCGCCAGCAGCTTCGGTATGGGGCTTAAAGACATTCAGTACTTC	CASSFGMGLKDIQYF	-	TRBV5-1	TRBJ2-4	-
TGTGCCAGCAGAACCAGGGGGCTCGGCACAGATACGCAGTATTTT	CASRTRGLGTDTQYF	-	TRBV28	TRBJ2-3	TRBD1
TGCAGCGTTGAGTACGGGACTAACGAGCAGTACTTC	CSVEYGTNEQYF	-	TRBV29-1	TRBJ2-7	TRBD2
TGTGCCAGCAGCTCGCAGGGGGCCACGGGAGCAGAGTTCTTC	CASSSQGATGAEFF	-	TRBV11-2	TRBJ2-1	TRBD1
TGTGCCAGCAGCTTAGCTACCAGCGGGAGACGAGAGACCCAGTACTTC	CASSLATSGRRETQYF	-	TRBV7-8	TRBJ2-5	TRBD2
TGTGCCAGCAGCCGATACCTAAGCTCCTACAATGAGCAGTTCTTC	CASSRYLSSYNEQFF	-	TRBV28	TRBJ2-1	-
TGTGCCAGCAGCTTAGGGGGGGTGAGCAATCAGCCCCAGCATTTT	CASSLGGVSNQPQHF	once	TRBV7-2	TRBJ1-5	-
TGTGCCTGGAGTGGAGTTCGAGGGACTAGCGGGAGTCTTGGAAATGAGCAGTTCTTC	CAWSGVRGTSGSLGNEQFF	-	TRBV30	TRBJ2-1	TRBD2
TGTGCCAGCCAACCCGGGGGGGGCAATAACTATGGCTACACCTTC	CASQPGGGNNYGYTF	-	TRBV6-5	TRBJ1-2	-